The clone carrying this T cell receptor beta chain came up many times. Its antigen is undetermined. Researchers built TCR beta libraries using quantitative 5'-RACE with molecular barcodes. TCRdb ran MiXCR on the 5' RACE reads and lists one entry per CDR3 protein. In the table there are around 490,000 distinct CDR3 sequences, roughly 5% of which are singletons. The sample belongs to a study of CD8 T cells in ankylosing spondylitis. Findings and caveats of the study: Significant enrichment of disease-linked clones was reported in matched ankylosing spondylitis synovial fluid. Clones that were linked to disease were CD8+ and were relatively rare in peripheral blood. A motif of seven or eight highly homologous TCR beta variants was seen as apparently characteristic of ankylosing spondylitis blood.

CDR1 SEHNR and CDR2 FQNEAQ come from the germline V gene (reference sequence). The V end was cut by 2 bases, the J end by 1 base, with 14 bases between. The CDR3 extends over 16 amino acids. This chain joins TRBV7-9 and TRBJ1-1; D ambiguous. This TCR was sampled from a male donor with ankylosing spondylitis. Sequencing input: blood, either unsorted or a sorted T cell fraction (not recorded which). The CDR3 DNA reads TGTGCCAGCAGCTTACCTCCAGGTCTGGAGAACACTGAAGCTTTCTTT. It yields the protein CASSLPPGLENTEAFF.